The rows below give T cell receptor beta chains drawn from one sample of a study of cytomegalovirus exposure and HLA in healthy donors. Assay used: immunoSEQ multiplex PCR; TCRdb lists only in-frame clones, some missing. Of 55,000 to 65,000 clones listed, 65% to 80% are singletons. Source material: PBMCs. The receptors stem from a man aged 25 to 40 in good health and CMV-seropositive. CDR3s include the opening cysteine and the closing phenylalanine or tryptophan. The D gene is left open where the match is weak. The size of a clone is reported for some rows only, either as once, few or many, or as a class for expanded clones.

>TRBV11-3|NA|TRBJ1-1|NA
TGTGCCAGCAGCTTAGACAATTGGGCCGGCACAGGAGACACTGAAGCTTTCTTT
CASSLDNWAGTGDTEAFF
>TRBV5-1|NA|TRBJ1-1|NA
TGCGCCAGCAGCTTGGAGGCAGGGGTAAACACTGAAGCTTTCTTT
CASSLEAGVNTEAFF
>TRBV6-4|TRBD2|TRBJ2-3|NA
TGTGCCAGCAGTGGGACTAGCGACACAGATACGCAGTATTTT
CASSGTSDTDTQYF
>TRBV7-2|NA|TRBJ1-2|NA
TGTGCCAGCAGCACGGGGACACTGGCAAGCTACACCTTC
CASSTGTLASYTF
>TRBV5-4|TRBD2|TRBJ2-1|NA
TGTGCCAGCAGCTTCTTCCTAGCGGGGGGTTCCAATGAGCAGTTCTTC
CASSFFLAGGSNEQFF
>TRBV6-1|NA|TRBJ1-2|once
TGTGCCAGCAGTTTGGGGGGAGGACACGTCTATGGCTACACCTTC
CASSLGGGHVYGYTF
>TRBV11-2|NA|TRBJ1-2|NA
TGTGCCAGCAGCTCAAGATTAATGGGCCTCAGAAATGGCTACACCTTC
CASSSRLMGLRNGYTF
>TRBV9|NA|TRBJ1-4|NA
TGTGCCAGCAGCGTAGCCCCAAATGAAAAACTGTTTTTT
CASSVAPNEKLFF
>TRBV19|TRBD1|TRBJ1-4|NA
TGTGCCAGTAGTATCGACAGGGGGCTCGAAAAACTGTTTTTT
CASSIDRGLEKLFF
>TRBV11-2|NA|TRBJ1-1|few
TGTGCCAGCAGCCCCACAGGGAACACTGAAGCTTTCTTT
CASSPTGNTEAFF
>TRBV10-3|TRBD2|TRBJ2-1|NA
TGTGCCATCAGTGAATCGACAGCGGGGGGGCTCAATGAGCAGTTCTTC
CAISESTAGGLNEQFF
>TRBV27|NA|TRBJ1-3|NA
TGTGCCACTTCGGGTACGCTTGGAAACACCATATATTTT
CATSGTLGNTIYF
>TRBV9|NA|TRBJ2-1|few
TGTGCCAGCACCTCCTGGGCCGTCGACAATGAGCAGTTCTTC
CASTSWAVDNEQFF
>TRBV7-2|NA|TRBJ1-2|NA
TGTGCCAGCAGCTTCGTTTGGGGGGGGATCTATGGCTACACCTTC
CASSFVWGGIYGYTF
>TRBV28|NA|TRBJ1-2|NA
TGTGCCAGCAGTTTTGGCAGGGGTTGGTATGGCTACACCTTC
CASSFGRGWYGYTF
>TRBV5-8|NA|TRBJ2-2|NA
TGTGCCAGCAGCCAGCCGTGGGCGGGCACCGGGGAGCTGTTTTTT
CASSQPWAGTGELFF
>TRBV7-9|TRBD1|TRBJ2-7|NA
TGTGCCAGCAGCCATCACGAGAAGACAGGGGATGACGAGCAGTACTTC
CASSHHEKTGDDEQYF
>TRBV6-4|TRBD1|TRBJ1-2|NA
TGTGCCAGCAGTGACTCGACTATCAGGGGGGCAGGCTACACCTTC
CASSDSTIRGAGYTF
>TRBV9|TRBD1|TRBJ1-6|NA
TGTGCCAGCAGCGAAACAGGGGATTCACCCCTCCACTTT
CASSETGDSPLHF
>TRBV18|NA|TRBJ1-5|NA
TGTGCCAGCTCTGGTCGGGAAAGCAATCAGCCCCAGCATTTT
CASSGRESNQPQHF
>TRBV30|TRBD2|TRBJ2-7|NA
TGTGCCTGGAGTGTGCGGGGGGGCCCTTACGAGCAGTACTTC
CAWSVRGGPYEQYF
>TRBV7-9|TRBD1|TRBJ2-1|NA
TGTGCCAGCAGCTTAGGAACGACAGGGGAGCAGTTCTTC
CASSLGTTGEQFF
>TRBV28|TRBD1|TRBJ1-3|NA
TGTGCCAGCAGTTTCAGGGGGCGAGGTGGAAACACCATATATTTT
CASSFRGRGGNTIYF
>TRBV29-1|NA|TRBJ1-5|NA
TGCAGCGTTCGACCGAGCGATAGCAATCAGCCCCAGCATTTT
CSVRPSDSNQPQHF
>TRBV5-4|TRBD1|TRBJ2-2|NA
TGTGCCAGCAGCCTCCCGCGACAGGGTCCCGGGGAGCTGTTTTTT
CASSLPRQGPGELFF
>TRBV7-8|TRBD1|TRBJ1-2|NA
TGTGCCAGCAGCTTGGGACAGCATAACTATGGCTACACCTTC
CASSLGQHNYGYTF
>TRBV9|TRBD2|TRBJ2-3|NA
TGTGCCAGCAGCGGGTCTAGCGGGGGGGCTGAAGATACGCAGTATTTT
CASSGSSGGAEDTQYF
>TRBV25-1|TRBD1|TRBJ1-2|NA
TGTGCCAGCAGTGAATCGGTAGGGGGCGGCTACACCTTC
CASSESVGGGYTF
>TRBV29-1|TRBD2|TRBJ2-1|NA
TGCAGCGTTGGGACTAGCGGGGCCTACAATGAGCAGTTCTTC
CSVGTSGAYNEQFF
>TRBV7-2|NA|TRBJ1-5|NA
TGTGCCAGCAGCTTAGTGGCGGTTCAGCCCCAGCATTTT
CASSLVAVQPQHF
>TRBV7-2|NA|TRBJ2-3|once
TGTGCCAGCAGCCCTCCCAGCACAGATACGCAGTATTTT
CASSPPSTDTQYF
>TRBV5-1|TRBD2|TRBJ2-5|NA
TGCGCCAGCAGCGCTGGACTAGCCTTAGAGACCCAGTACTTC
CASSAGLALETQYF
>TRBV11-2|TRBD2|TRBJ2-2|NA
TGTGCCAGCAGAGAGACTAGCGGACACACCGGGGAGCTGTTTTTT
CASRETSGHTGELFF
>TRBV7-3|NA|TRBJ1-2|NA
TGTGCCAGCAGCTTAGGGCCGGGAGACTATGGCTACACCTTC
CASSLGPGDYGYTF
>TRBV5-1|NA|TRBJ2-2|once
TGCGCCAGCAGCCCCCCGGGACTTCCGAACACCGGGGAGCTGTTTTTT
CASSPPGLPNTGELFF
>TRBV5-1|NA|TRBJ1-1|few
TGCGCCAGCAGCTTGGGACGGGTGAACACTGAAGCTTTCTTT
CASSLGRVNTEAFF
>TRBV4-2|NA|TRBJ1-2|NA
TGTGCCAGCAGCCAAGCAGGCGCAGAAGTCTATGGCTACACCTTC
CASSQAGAEVYGYTF
>TRBV19|NA|TRBJ2-1|NA
TGTGCCAGTAGTACCCCAAGCACTCCCTACAATGAGCAGTTCTTC
CASSTPSTPYNEQFF
>TRBV19|TRBD1|TRBJ2-3|NA
TGTGCCAGTAGTACCCTACAGGGGTCTTACACAGATACGCAGTATTTT
CASSTLQGSYTDTQYF
>TRBV6-1|NA|TRBJ2-1|few
TGTGCCAGCAGTGACTACAGGGAGGGGTTCTTC
CASSDYREGFF
>TRBV11-2|TRBD1|TRBJ2-2|NA
TGTGCCAGCAGCTCCTCGGGACAGGGTTGGACCGGGGAGCTGTTTTTT
CASSSSGQGWTGELFF
>TRBV4-1|NA|TRBJ1-1|few
TGCGCCAGCAGCCACCTACCTTTCAGGACAGCGAACACTGAAGCTTTCTTT
CASSHLPFRTANTEAFF
>TRBV28|NA|TRBJ1-1|NA
TGTGCCAGCAGTTTAGAGGCTTTGAACACTGAAGCTTTCTTT
CASSLEALNTEAFF
>TRBV9|NA|TRBJ1-3|NA
TGTGCCAGCAGCGTGGGACATTTGAGCTCTGGAAACACCATATATTTT
CASSVGHLSSGNTIYF
>TRBV2|NA|TRBJ1-2|NA
TGTGCCAGCAGTGAAGCGCCCGTGACAGGACCCTATGGCTACACCTTC
CASSEAPVTGPYGYTF
>TRBV6-4|TRBD2|TRBJ2-2|NA
TGTGCCAGCAGTGACTCTAGCGGGGGGGCCGGGGAGCTGTTTTTT
CASSDSSGGAGELFF
>TRBV21-1|NA|TRBJ2-2|NA
TGTGCCAGCAGCAAACGAGGAAGGCGGGTGTTTAACACCGGGGAGCTGTTTTTT
CASSKRGRRVFNTGELFF
>TRBV2|NA|TRBJ1-5|NA
TGTGCCAGTATTGGACAGATTAGCAATCAGCCCCAGCATTTT
CASIGQISNQPQHF
>TRBV7-2|NA|TRBJ2-3|NA
TGTGCCAGCAGCTTCCCGGGGGGCCTCACAGATACGCAGTATTTT
CASSFPGGLTDTQYF
>TRBV5-1|NA|TRBJ2-7|few
TGCGCCAGCAGCTTCGCTATAACAGGAGAGCAGTACTTC
CASSFAITGEQYF
>TRBV7-3|TRBD2|TRBJ2-5|NA
TGTGCCAGCAGCTTCGGGACTACGGGGACCCAGTACTTC
CASSFGTTGTQYF
>TRBV7-2|TRBD2|TRBJ2-5|few
TGTGCCAGCAGCCCCCTTGGCGGGGGGGAGACCCAGTACTTC
CASSPLGGGETQYF
>TRBV5-1|TRBD1|TRBJ1-1|NA
TGCGCCAGCAGGCGGGGACAGCTCACTGAAGCTTTCTTT
CASRRGQLTEAFF
>TRBV27|TRBD1|TRBJ1-6|NA
TGTGCCAGCAGTTTGGGACAGGGGGCAACTTCACCCCTCCACTTT
CASSLGQGATSPLHF
>TRBV10-1|TRBD1|TRBJ1-2|NA
TGCGCCAGCAGAGCCCAGACAGGGATTAACTATGGCTACACCTTC
CASRAQTGINYGYTF